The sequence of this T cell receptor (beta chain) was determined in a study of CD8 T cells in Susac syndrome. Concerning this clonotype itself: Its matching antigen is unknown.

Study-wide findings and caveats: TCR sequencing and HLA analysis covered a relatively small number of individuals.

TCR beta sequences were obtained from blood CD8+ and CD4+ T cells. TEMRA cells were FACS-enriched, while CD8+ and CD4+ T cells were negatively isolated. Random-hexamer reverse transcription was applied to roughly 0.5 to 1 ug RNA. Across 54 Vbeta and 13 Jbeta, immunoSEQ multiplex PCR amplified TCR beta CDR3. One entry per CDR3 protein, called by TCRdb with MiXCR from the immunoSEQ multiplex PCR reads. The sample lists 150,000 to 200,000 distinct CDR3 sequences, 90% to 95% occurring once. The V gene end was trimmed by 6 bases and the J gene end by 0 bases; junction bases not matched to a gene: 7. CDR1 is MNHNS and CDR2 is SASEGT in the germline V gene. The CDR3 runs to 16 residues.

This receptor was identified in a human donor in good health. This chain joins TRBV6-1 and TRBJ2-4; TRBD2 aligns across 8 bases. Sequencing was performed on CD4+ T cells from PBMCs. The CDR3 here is CASSPAGALAKNIQYF. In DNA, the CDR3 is TGTGCCAGCAGCCCAGCGGGGGCACTAGCCAAAAACATTCAGTACTTC.